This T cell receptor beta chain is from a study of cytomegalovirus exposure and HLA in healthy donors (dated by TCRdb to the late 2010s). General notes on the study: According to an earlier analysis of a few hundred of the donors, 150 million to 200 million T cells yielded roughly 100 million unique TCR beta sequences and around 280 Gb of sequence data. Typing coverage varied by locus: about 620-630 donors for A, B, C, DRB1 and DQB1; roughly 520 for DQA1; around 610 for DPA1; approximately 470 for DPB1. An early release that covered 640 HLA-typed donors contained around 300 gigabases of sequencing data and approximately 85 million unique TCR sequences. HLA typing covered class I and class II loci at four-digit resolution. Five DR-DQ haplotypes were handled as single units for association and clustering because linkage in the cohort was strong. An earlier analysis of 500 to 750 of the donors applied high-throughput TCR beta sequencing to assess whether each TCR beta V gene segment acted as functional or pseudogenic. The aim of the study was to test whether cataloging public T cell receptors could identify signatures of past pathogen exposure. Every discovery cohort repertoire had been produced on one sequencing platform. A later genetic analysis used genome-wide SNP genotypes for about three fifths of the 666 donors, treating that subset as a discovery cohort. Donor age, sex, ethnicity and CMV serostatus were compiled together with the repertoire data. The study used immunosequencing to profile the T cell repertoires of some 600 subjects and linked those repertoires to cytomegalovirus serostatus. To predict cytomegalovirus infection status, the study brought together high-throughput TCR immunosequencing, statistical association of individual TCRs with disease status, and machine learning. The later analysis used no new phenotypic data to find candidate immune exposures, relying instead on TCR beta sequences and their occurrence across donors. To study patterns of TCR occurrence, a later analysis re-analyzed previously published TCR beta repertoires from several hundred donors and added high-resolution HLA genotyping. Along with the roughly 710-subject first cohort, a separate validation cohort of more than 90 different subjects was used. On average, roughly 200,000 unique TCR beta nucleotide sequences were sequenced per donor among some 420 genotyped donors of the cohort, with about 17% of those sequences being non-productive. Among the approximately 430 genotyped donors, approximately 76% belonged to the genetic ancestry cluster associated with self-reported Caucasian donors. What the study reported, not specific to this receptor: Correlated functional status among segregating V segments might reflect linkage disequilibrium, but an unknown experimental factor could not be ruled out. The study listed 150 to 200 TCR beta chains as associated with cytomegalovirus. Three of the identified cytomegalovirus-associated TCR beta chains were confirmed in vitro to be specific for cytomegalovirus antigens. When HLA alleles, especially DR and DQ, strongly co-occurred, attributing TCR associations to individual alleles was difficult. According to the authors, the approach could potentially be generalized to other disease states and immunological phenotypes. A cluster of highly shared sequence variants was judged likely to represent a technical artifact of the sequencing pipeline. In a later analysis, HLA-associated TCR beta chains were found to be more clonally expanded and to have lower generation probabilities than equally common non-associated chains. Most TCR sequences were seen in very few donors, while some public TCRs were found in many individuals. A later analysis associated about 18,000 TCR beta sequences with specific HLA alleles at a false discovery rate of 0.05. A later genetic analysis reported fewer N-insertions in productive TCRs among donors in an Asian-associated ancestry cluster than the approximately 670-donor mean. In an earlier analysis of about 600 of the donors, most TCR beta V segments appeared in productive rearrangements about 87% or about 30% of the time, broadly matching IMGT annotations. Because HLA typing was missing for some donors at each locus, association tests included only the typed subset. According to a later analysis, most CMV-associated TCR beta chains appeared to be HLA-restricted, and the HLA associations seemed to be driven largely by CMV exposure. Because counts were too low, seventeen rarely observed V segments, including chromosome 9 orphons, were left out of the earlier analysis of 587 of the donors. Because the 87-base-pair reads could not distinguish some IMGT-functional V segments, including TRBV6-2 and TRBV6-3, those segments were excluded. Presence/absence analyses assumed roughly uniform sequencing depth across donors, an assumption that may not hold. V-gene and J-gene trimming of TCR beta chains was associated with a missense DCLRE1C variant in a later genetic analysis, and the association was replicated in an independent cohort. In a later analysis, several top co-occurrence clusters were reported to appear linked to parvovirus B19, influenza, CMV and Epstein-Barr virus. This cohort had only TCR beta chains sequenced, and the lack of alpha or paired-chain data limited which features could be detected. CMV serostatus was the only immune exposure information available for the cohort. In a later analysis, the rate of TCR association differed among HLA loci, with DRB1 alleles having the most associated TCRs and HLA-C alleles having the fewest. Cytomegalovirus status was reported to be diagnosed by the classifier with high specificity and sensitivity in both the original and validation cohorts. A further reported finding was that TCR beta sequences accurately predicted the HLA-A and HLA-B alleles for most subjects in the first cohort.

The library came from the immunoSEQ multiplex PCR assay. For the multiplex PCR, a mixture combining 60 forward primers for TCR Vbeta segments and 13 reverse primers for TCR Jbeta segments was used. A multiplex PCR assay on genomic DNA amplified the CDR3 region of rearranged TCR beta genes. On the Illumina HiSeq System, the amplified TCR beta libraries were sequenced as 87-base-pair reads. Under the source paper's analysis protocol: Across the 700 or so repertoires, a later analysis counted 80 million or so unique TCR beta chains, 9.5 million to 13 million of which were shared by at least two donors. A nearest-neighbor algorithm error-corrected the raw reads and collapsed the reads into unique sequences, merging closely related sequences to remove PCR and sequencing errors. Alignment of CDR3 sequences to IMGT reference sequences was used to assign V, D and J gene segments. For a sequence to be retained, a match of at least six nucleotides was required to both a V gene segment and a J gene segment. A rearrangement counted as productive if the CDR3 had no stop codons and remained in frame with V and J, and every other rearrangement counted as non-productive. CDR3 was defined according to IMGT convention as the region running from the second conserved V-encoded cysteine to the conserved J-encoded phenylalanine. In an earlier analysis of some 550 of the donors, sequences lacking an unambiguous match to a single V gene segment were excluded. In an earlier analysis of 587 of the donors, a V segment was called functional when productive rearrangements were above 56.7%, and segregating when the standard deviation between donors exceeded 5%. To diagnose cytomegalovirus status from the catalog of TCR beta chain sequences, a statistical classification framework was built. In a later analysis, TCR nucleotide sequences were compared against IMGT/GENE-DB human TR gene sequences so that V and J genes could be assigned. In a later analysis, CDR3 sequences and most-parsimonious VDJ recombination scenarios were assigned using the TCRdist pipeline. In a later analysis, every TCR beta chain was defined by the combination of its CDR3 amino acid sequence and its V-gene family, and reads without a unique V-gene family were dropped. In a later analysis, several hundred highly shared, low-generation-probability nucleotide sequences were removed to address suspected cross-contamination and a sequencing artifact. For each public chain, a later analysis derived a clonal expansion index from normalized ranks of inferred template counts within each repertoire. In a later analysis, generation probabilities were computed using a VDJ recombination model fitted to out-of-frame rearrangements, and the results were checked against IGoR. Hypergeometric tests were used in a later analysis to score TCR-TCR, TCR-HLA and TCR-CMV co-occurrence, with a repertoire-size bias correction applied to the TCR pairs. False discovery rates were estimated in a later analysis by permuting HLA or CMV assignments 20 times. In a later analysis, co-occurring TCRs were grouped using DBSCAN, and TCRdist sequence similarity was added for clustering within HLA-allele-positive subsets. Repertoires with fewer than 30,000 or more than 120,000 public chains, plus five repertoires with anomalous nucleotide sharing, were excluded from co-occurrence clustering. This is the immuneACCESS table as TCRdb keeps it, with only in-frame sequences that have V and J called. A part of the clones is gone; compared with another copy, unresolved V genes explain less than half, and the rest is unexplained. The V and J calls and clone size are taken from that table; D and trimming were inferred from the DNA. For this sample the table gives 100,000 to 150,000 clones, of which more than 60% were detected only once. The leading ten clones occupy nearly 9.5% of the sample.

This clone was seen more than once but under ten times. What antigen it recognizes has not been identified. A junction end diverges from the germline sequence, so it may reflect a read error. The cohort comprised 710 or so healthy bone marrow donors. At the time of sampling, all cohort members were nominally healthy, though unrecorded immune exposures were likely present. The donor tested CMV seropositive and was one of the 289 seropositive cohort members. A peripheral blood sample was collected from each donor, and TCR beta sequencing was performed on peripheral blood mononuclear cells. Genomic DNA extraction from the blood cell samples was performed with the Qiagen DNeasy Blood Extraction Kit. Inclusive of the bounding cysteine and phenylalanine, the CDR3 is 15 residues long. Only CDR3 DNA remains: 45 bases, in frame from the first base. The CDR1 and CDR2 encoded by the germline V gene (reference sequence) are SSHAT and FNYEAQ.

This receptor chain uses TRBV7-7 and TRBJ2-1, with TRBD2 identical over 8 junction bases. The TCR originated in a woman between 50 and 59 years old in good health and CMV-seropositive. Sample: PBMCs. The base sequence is TGTGCTAGCAGCCCCCGGAGAGGAGCGGGGGAAGAGCAGTTCTTC. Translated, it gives CASSPRRGAGEEQFF.